Listed below are T cell receptor beta chains from one sample, sequenced in a study of Tregs in tolerant kidney transplant recipients. Produced via immunoSEQ multiplex PCR; TCRdb's table is partial and in-frame only. The sample lists 85,000 to 100,000 clones, 93% occurring once. The specimen comprised CD4+ T cells from blood, sampled before the transplant. These receptors came from a human donor who received a combined kidney and bone marrow transplant. CDR3s include the opening cysteine and the closing phenylalanine or tryptophan. The D gene is left open where the match is weak. Clone size is not always given. Where it is, it says once, few, many or a class for expanded clones.

d_gene,v_gene,j_gene,abundance,len,CDR3aa,CDR3nt
-,TRBV7-2,TRBJ2-7,-,13,CASSHLARYEQYF,TGTGCCAGCAGCCACCTAGCGAGGTACGAGCAGTACTTC
-,TRBV9,TRBJ2-3,-,14,CASSANRVEDTQYF,TGTGCCAGCAGCGCTAACAGGGTGGAAGATACGCAGTATTTT
-,TRBV9,TRBJ1-1,-,14,CASSARGVNTEAFF,TGTGCCAGCAGCGCCCGAGGAGTGAACACTGAAGCTTTCTTT
-,TRBV11-2,TRBJ2-7,-,16,CASALSVKTVLYEQYF,TGTGCCAGCGCTCTTTCGGTCAAGACAGTTCTATACGAGCAGTACTTC
-,TRBV7-2,TRBJ1-5,-,18,CASSSTVPGLYSNQPQHF,TGTGCCAGCAGCTCGACAGTACCCGGGCTGTATAGCAATCAGCCCCAGCATTTT
-,TRBV25-1,TRBJ1-5,-,14,CASSEYIGGQPQHF,TGTGCCAGCAGTGAATATATAGGGGGTCAGCCCCAGCATTTT
TRBD2,TRBV4-3,TRBJ2-1,-,15,CASSPIWTSGNEQFF,TGCGCCAGCAGCCCTATCTGGACTAGCGGCAATGAGCAGTTCTTC
-,TRBV9,TRBJ2-5,once,15,CASSARGTFQETQYF,TGTGCCAGCAGCGCGCGGGGTACCTTCCAAGAGACCCAGTACTTC
TRBD1,TRBV30,TRBJ1-2,-,14,CAYQTGGTNYGYTF,TGTGCCTACCAAACAGGGGGAACTAACTATGGCTACACCTTC
-,TRBV11-3,TRBJ2-2,-,15,CASSLRQRNTGELFF,TGTGCCAGCAGCCTAAGACAGCGGAACACCGGGGAGCTGTTTTTT
-,TRBV6-1,TRBJ2-7,-,15,CASSPSQGSSYEQYF,TGTGCCAGCAGTCCTTCTCAGGGGAGCTCCTACGAGCAGTACTTC
TRBD1,TRBV19,TRBJ1-5,-,16,CASNGPGQRKNQPQHF,TGTGCCAGTAACGGGCCGGGACAGAGAAAAAATCAGCCCCAGCATTTT
-,TRBV7-2,TRBJ1-2,-,16,CASSLPPGVYPYGYTF,TGTGCCAGCAGCTTACCGCCCGGGGTATATCCTTATGGCTACACCTTC
-,TRBV4-1,TRBJ1-2,-,18,CASSQEFREIKLSYGYTF,TGCGCCAGCAGCCAAGAATTCAGGGAAATTAAGTTAAGCTATGGCTACACCTTC
-,TRBV6-5,TRBJ2-5,once,11,CAGRLQETQYF,TGTGCCGGCAGATTACAAGAGACCCAGTACTTC
-,TRBV4-1,TRBJ1-2,few,14,CASSHEAKNQGYTF,TGCGCCAGCAGCCATGAGGCCAAAAATCAAGGCTACACCTTC